The 21 T cell receptor beta chains below all came from one sample that was sequenced in a study of T cell repertoires in aging, cancer and after chemotherapy. Amplification of TCR beta used genomic DNA extracted from peripheral blood. A mixed TRB-A/B primer pool amplified rearranged TRB by multiplex touch-down PCR. MiXCR was run by TCRdb on the multiplex PCR reads, yielding one entry per CDR3 protein. The sample has around 2,700 distinct CDR3 sequences, 20% seen once. Sequenced input: blood. Source of these receptors: a human donor with a solid tumor.

This clonotype is medium-sized. The rearrangement links TRBV19 to TRBJ2-6; D uncertain. Looked up from germline, CDR1 is LNHDA and CDR2 is SQIVND (reference sequence). Trimming shortened V by 5 bases and J by 4 bases, and 9 bases separated the two germline ends. This CDR3 is 14 amino acids long. The chain's CDR3 is CASSWGRGANVLTF. CDR3 coding DNA: TGTGCCAGTAGTTGGGGTCGGGGGGCCAACGTCCTGACTTTC. Full variable domain (remainder filled in from reference TRBV19 and TRBJ2-6): DGGITQSPKYLFRKEGQNVTLSCEQNLNHDAMYWYRQDPGQGLRLIYYSQIVNDFQKGDIAEGYSVSREKKESFPLTVTSAQKNPTAFYLCASSWGRGANVLTFGAGSRLTVL.

This clonotype has a handful of counts. CDR3 sequence: CASSDGTNNEQFF. CDR3 bases: TGTGCCAGCAGTGACGGGACAAACAATGAGCAGTTCTTC. The V call is TRBV6-4, the J call TRBJ2-1, with D tentatively TRBD1 (6 bases). V was shortened by 2 bases and J by 5 bases, with 7 bases between the two germline ends. The CDR3 is made up of 13 amino acids. Germline CDR1 reads MRHNA; CDR2 reads SNTAGT.

This clonotype was observed a handful of times. The chain is built from TRBV5-6 and TRBJ1-1, with D hard to call. Germline lookup yields CDR1 SGHDT and CDR2 YYEEEE. This CDR3 is built from 14 residues. The V end lost 4 bases, the J end lost 1 base, and 11 bases lay between the germline ends. The CDR3 sequence: CASSLRRANTEAFF. DNA for the CDR3: TGTGCCAGCAGCCTACGGAGGGCGAACACTGAAGCTTTCTTT.

This clonotype was detected only a few times. The gene calls are TRBV7-9 and TRBJ2-2; D possibly uses TRBD1 or TRBD2 (6 bases each). The CDR3 loop spans 20 amino acids. CDR1 is SEHNR, CDR2 FQNEAQ, per germline (reference sequence). Trimming shortened V by 10 bases and J by 1 base, and 31 bases separated the two germline ends. The CDR3: CATSGGWAGASSKNTGELFF. The DNA for the CDR3 is TGTGCCACCAGTGGGGGGTGGGCAGGGGCCAGCTCAAAGAACACCGGGGAGCTGTTTTTT.

By share, this clonotype counts as medium-sized. J is TRBJ2-1 and V is TRBV6-1; 9 nucleotides align to TRBD2. In germline, CDR1 is MNHNS, CDR2 SASEGT. The length of the CDR3 is 15 residues. Trimming took 0 bases from V and 4 from J; bases not matched to a gene: 1. CDR3 loop: CASSEASGGYNEQFF. The CDR3 DNA sequence: TGTGCCAGCAGTGAAGCTAGCGGGGGTTACAATGAGCAGTTCTTC.

This clonotype was observed a few times. The chain is built from TRBV12-3 or TRBV12-4 and TRBJ2-3; TRBD1 aligns across 7 bases. The CDR3 has 14 amino acids. The J segment lost 0 bases and the V segment lost 3 bases, leaving 0 bases of the junction unmatched. The CDR3 protein is CASSLGQSTDTQYF. In nucleotides, the CDR3 is TGTGCCAGCAGTTTGGGACAGAGCACAGATACGCAGTATTTT.

In this sample, this clonotype turned up once. The chain joins TRBV4-1 to TRBJ2-7; 8 bases align to TRBD2. The junction had 3 bases not matched to a gene; V was cut back by 0 bases and J by 2 bases. This CDR3 contains 15 residues. Germline CDR1 and CDR2: MGHRA and YSYEKL. CDR3 bases: TGCGCCAGCAGCCAAGAGGTAGCGGGACCCTACGAGCAGTACTTC. Its protein product is CASSQEVAGPYEQYF.

The chain combines TRBV7-9 with TRBJ1-2; D possibly corresponds to TRBD1 (6 bases). The CDR3 runs 20 residues. Germline lookup yields CDR1 SEHNR and CDR2 FQNEAQ (reference sequence). The germline V and J ends were trimmed by 5 bases and 4 bases, with 32 bases remaining between them. The chain's CDR3 is CASSPAKGDFSKVQSYGYTF. DNA of the CDR3: TGTGCCAGCAGCCCGGCCAAGGGGGACTTCTCTAAAGTACAAAGCTATGGCTACACCTTC. Full variable domain (rest looked up from reference TRBV7-9 and TRBJ1-2): DTGVSQNPRHKITKRGQNVTFRCDPISEHNRLYWYRQTLGQGPEFLTYFQNEAQLEKSRLLSDRFSAERPKGSFSTLEIQRTEQGDSAMYLCASSPAKGDFSKVQSYGYTFGSGTRLTVV.

The V gene is TRBV19, the J gene TRBJ2-6; weak D call: TRBD2 (7 bases). V lost 4 bases, J lost 1 base, and 11 bases lay in between. This CDR3 has 16 amino acids. Per germline, CDR1 LNHDA and CDR2 SQIVND (reference sequence). The CDR3 DNA sequence: TGTGCCAGTAGTAAGGAGGGGGGGTCTGGGGCCAACGTCCTGACTTTC. This translates into CASSKEGGSGANVLTF. The full variable domain, in which reference TRBV19 and TRBJ2-6 provide the parts outside the CDR3, is DGGITQSPKYLFRKEGQNVTLSCEQNLNHDAMYWYRQDPGQGLRLIYYSQIVNDFQKGDIAEGYSVSREKKESFPLTVTSAQKNPTAFYLCASSKEGGSGANVLTFGAGSRLTVL.

This clonotype is medium-sized by share. The chain has TRBV4-2 and TRBJ1-2; D gene unclear. Germline values: CDR1 LGHNA, CDR2 YNFKEQ. Trimming left V 4 bases short and J 6 bases short, with 15 bases between. This CDR3 region has 14 residues. The chain's CDR3 is CASSPAGGRDGYTF. CDR3 nucleotide sequence: TGTGCCAGCAGCCCAGCAGGAGGGCGGGATGGCTACACCTTC.

This clonotype was detected a few times. The genes are TRBV5-4 and TRBJ2-1; 11 positions match TRBD2. This CDR3 is built from 15 residues. Trimming took 4 bases from V and 7 from J; bases not matched to a gene: 7. Germline CDR1 SGHNT, CDR2 YYREEE (reference sequence). The CDR3 sequence is CASSPGLAGRNEQFF. CDR3 nucleotide sequence: TGTGCCAGCAGCCCCGGACTAGCGGGCCGGAATGAGCAGTTCTTC. Combining the CDR3 with reference TRBV5-4 and TRBJ2-1 gives the whole variable domain ETGVTQSPTHLIKTRGQQVTLRCSSQSGHNTVSWYQQALGQGPQFIFQYYREEENGRGNFPPRFSGLQFPNYSSELNVNALELDDSALYLCASSPGLAGRNEQFFGPGTRLTVL.

This clonotype came up a few times. The chain carries TRBV12-3 or TRBV12-4 and TRBJ1-5; D gene uncertain. This CDR3 has 14 residues. V was pared by 4 bases and J by 8 bases, with 15 bases between. The CDR3: CASSSTGKVEPQHF. Here the CDR3 DNA reads TGTGCCAGCAGTTCCACGGGGAAGGTTGAGCCCCAGCATTTT.

J is TRBJ1-2 and V is TRBV29-1, with unresolved D. There are 11 residues in the CDR3. V was pared by 6 bases and J by 10 bases, with 15 bases between. Germline CDR1 SQVTM, CDR2 ANQGSEA. CDR3 sequence reads: CSVGRNYNYTF. As DNA, the CDR3 is TGCAGCGTAGGACGGAACTATAACTACACCTTC.

In DNA, the CDR3 is TGTGCCAGCAGTTTAGGTCGTCTAGGGGTAAACAATGAAAAACTGTTTTTT. Its translation is CASSLGRLGVNNEKLFF. The J gene is TRBJ1-4, the V gene TRBV12-3 or TRBV12-4, with a weak D call TRBD1 (5 bases). CDR3 length: 17 amino acids. V lost 1 base to trimming and J lost 5 bases, with 17 bases between them.

Written as DNA, the CDR3 is TGTGCCAGCAGCACAGGAGGGCATCAGCCCCAGCATTTT. Translation: CASSTGGHQPQHF. The V gene is TRBV6-2 or TRBV6-3, the J gene TRBJ1-5; tentative D call: TRBD1 (5 bases). Trimming pared 6 bases from V and 5 bases from J, leaving 11 bases between. Germline V gives CDR1 MNHEY, CDR2 SVGEGT. The CDR3 totals 13 residues.

This clonotype was observed a handful of times. The chain employs TRBV5-5 and TRBJ1-2, with D perhaps TRBD1 (6 bases). V was clipped by 0 bases and J by 1 base, with 10 bases between them. The germline gives CDR1 SGHKS, CDR2 YYEKEE (reference sequence). The CDR3 loop spans 15 amino acids. The CDR3 region has the DNA TGTGCCAGCAGCTTGGTGCGGACAGATAACTATGGCTACACCTTC. Translated: CASSLVRTDNYGYTF.

The chain employs TRBV10-1 and TRBJ1-4; D is unresolved. The CDR3 length is 17 residues. Germline CDR1 and CDR2: WNHNN and SYGVQD (reference sequence). V gave up 2 bases and J gave up 8 bases, with 21 bases separating them. CDR3 nucleotide sequence: TGCGCCAGCAGTGAGCACGAAGGAGTAGACACTACCGAAAAACTGTTTTTT. Protein: CASSEHEGVDTTEKLFF.

By sample fraction, this clonotype is medium-sized (0.01 to 0.1%). The chain links TRBV30 to TRBJ1-1; D is unclear. CDR3 size: 11 residues. The V and J ends lost 3 bases and 3 bases respectively, with 5 bases between them. Per the germline V gene, CDR1 is GTSNPN and CDR2 is SVGIG (reference sequence). In DNA, the CDR3 is TGTGCCTGGAGGACCTACACTGAAGCTTTCTTT. Protein product: CAWRTYTEAFF.

This clonotype was detected once. The CDR3 DNA reads as TGCAGTGCTAGGGGACTAGCGGGAGGGCCTCACCGGACCACTAGCTCCTACAATGAGCAGTTCTTC. This codes for CSARGLAGGPHRTTSSYNEQFF. This chain connects TRBV20-1 to TRBJ2-1; 16 positions match TRBD2. V was pared by 3 bases and J by 0 bases, with 17 bases of the junction left unmatched. Germline CDR1 and CDR2: DFQATT and SNEGSKA (reference sequence). The CDR3 length is 22 residues.

This clonotype turned up a few times. The chain recombines TRBV5-1 with TRBJ2-7; TRBD1 is a possible D gene (5 bases). The germline V and J ends were trimmed by 4 bases and 4 bases, with 12 bases remaining between them. This CDR3 comprises 13 residues. Germline V gene sequence: CDR1 SGHRS, CDR2 YFSETQ. CDR3 sequence (DNA): TGCGCCAGCAGCAAGCAACCAGGGTACGAGCAGTACTTC. Amino acid sequence: CASSKQPGYEQYF.

By frequency in the sample, this clonotype is medium-sized. The V and J genes are TRBV19 and TRBJ2-3; 7 positions match TRBD2. Trimming took 2 bases from V and 3 from J; bases not matched to a gene: 5. The CDR3 extends over 15 amino acids. Per germline, CDR1 LNHDA and CDR2 SQIVND (reference sequence). In DNA form, the CDR3 reads TGTGCCAGTAGTATACAGCGGGGTGCGACAGATACGCAGTATTTT. Translated: CASSIQRGATDTQYF. Full variable domain (rest looked up from reference TRBV19 and TRBJ2-3): DGGITQSPKYLFRKEGQNVTLSCEQNLNHDAMYWYRQDPGQGLRLIYYSQIVNDFQKGDIAEGYSVSREKKESFPLTVTSAQKNPTAFYLCASSIQRGATDTQYFGPGTRLTVL.